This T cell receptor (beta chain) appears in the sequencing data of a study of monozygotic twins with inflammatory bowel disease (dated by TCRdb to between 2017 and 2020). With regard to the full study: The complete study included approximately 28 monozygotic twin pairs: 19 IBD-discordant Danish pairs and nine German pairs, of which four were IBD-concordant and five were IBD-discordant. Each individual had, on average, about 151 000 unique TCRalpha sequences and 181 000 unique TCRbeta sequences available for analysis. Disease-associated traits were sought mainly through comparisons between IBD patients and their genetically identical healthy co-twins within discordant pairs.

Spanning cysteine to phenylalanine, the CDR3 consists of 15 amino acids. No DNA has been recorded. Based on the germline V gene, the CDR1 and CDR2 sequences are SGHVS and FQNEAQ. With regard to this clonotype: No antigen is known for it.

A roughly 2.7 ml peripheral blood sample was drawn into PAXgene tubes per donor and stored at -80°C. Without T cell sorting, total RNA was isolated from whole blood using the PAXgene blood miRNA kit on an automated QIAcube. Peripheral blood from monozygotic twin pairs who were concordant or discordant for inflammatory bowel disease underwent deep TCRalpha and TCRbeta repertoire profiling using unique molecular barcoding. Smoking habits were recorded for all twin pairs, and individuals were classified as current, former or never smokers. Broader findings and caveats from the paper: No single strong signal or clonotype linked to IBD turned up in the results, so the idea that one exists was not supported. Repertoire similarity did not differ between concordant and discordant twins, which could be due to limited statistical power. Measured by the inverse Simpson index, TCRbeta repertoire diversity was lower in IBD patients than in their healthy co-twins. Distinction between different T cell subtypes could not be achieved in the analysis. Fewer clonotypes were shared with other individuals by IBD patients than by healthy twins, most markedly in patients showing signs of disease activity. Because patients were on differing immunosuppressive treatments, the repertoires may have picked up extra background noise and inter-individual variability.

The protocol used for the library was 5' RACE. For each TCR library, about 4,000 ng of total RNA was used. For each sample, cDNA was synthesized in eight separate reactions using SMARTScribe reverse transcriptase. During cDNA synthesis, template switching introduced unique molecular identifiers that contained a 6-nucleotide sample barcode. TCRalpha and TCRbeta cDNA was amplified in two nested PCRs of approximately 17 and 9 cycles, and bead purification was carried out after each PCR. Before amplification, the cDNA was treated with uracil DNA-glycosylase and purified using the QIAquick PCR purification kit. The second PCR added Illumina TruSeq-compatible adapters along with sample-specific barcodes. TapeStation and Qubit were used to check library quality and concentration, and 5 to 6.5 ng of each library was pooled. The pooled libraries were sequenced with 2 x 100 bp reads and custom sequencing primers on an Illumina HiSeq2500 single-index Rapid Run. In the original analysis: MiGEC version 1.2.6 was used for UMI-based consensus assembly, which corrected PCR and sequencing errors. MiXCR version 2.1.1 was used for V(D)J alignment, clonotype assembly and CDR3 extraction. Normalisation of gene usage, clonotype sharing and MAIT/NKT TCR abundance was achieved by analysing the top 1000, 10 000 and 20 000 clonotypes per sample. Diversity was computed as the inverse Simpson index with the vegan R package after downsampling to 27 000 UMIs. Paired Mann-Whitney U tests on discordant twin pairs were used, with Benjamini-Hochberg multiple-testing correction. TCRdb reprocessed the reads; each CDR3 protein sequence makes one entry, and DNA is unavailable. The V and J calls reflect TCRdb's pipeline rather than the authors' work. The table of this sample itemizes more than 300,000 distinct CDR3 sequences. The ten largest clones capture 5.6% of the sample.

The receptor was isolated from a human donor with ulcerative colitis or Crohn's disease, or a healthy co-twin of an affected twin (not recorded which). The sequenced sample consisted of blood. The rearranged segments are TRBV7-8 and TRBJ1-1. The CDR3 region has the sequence CASSLDERTGTEAFF.